This record concerns one T cell receptor beta chain sequence. These data are taken from a study of blood T cell repertoires in COVID-19. CDR1 and CDR2 (germline): SQVTM, ANQGSEA. The CDR3 runs 13 residues. Trimming shortened V by 3 bases and J by 4 bases, and 12 bases separated the two germline ends. Data came from immunoSEQ multiplex PCR; TCRdb stores just in-frame clones and leaves some out. The table includes 110,000 or so clones, roughly 90% detected once. This chain joins TRBV29-1 and TRBJ2-5, with D perhaps matching TRBD2 (7 bases). This TCR derives from a woman aged 70-85 years who had recovered from COVID-19. Material: peripheral blood. CDR3 nucleotide sequence: TGCAGCGTTGAGGGGGGGCGCGGAGAGACCCAGTACTTC. It encodes CSVEGGRGETQYF.